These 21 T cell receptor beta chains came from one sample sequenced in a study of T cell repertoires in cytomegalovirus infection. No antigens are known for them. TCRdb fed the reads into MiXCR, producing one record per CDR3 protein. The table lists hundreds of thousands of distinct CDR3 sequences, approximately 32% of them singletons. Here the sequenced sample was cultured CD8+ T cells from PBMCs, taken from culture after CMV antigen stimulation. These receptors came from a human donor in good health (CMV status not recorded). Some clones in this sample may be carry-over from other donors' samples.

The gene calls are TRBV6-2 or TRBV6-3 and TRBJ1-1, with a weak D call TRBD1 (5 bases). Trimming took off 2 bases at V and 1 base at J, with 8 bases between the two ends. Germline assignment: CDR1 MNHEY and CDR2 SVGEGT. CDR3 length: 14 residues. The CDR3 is CASSYGGSNTEAFF. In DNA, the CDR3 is TGTGCCAGCAGTTACGGGGGATCGAACACTGAAGCTTTCTTT.

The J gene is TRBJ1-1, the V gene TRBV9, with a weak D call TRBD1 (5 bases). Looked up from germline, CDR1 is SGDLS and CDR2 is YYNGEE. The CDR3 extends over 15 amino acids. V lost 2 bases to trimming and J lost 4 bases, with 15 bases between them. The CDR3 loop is CASSVGGSRSTEAFF. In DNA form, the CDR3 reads TGTGCCAGCAGCGTTGGGGGGTCGCGGAGCACTGAAGCTTTCTTT.

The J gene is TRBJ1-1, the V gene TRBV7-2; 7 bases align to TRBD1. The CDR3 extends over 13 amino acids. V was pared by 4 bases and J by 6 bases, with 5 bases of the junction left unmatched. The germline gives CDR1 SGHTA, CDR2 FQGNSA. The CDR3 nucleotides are TGTGCCAGCAGCTCAGGGGGGATCCCTGAAGCTTTCTTT. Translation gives CASSSGGIPEAFF. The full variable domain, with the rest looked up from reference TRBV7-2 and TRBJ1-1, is GAGVSQSPSNKVTEKGKDVELRCDPISGHTALYWYRQSLGQGLEFLIYFQGNSAPDKSGLPSDRFSAERTGGSVSTLTIQRTQQEDSAVYLCASSSGGIPEAFFGQGTRLTVV.

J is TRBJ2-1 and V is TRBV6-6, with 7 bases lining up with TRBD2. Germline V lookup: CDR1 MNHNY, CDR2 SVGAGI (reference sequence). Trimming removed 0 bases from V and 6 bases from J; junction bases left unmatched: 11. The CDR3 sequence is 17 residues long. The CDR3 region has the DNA TGTGCCAGCAGTTACTCGTCGCTCAAGCGGGGTCTCAATGAGCAGTTCTTC. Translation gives CASSYSSLKRGLNEQFF.

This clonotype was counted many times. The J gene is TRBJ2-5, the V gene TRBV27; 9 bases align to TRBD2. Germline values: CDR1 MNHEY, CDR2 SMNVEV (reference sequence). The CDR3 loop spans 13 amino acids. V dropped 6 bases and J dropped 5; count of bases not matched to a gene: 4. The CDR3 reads CASSITSGETQYF. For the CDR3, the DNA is TGTGCCAGCAGCATTACTAGCGGGGAGACCCAGTACTTC.

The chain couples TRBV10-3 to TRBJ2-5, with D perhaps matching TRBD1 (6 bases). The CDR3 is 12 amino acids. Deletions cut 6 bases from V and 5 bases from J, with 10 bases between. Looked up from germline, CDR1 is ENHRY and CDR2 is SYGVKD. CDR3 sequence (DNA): TGTGCCATCAGGGGGACACAGGAGACCCAGTACTTC. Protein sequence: CAIRGTQETQYF.

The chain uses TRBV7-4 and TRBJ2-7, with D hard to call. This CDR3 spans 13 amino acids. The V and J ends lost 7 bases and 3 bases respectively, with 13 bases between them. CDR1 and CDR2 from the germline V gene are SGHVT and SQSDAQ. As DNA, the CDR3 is TGTGCCAGCAACTTTCCGGGCAGCTACGAGCAGTACGTC. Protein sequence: CASNFPGSYEQYV.

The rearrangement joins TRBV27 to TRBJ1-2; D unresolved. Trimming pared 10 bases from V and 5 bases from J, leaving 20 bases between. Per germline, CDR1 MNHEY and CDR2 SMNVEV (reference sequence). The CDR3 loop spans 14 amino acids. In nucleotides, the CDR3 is TGTGCCACCGGGTCGGCCAGAACCCAGTATGGCTACACCTTC. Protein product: CATGSARTQYGYTF.

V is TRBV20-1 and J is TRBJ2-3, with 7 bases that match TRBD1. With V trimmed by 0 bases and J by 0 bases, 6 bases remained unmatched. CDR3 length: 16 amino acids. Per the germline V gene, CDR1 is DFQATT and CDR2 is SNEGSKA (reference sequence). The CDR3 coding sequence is TGCAGTGCTAGAGATAAAGACAGGGCTAGCACAGATACGCAGTATTTT. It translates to CSARDKDRASTDTQYF.

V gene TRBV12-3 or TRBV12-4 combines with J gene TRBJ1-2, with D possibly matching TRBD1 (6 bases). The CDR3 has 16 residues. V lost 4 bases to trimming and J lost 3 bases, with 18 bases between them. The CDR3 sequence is CASSSTPMGGDYGYTF. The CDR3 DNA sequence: TGTGCCAGCAGTTCGACCCCGATGGGGGGCGACTATGGCTACACCTTC.

The CDR3 reads CAGPPLGQRYDEQYF. The CDR3 nucleotides are TGTGCCGGCCCTCCCCTCGGGCAGCGGTACGACGAGCAGTACTTC. The chain recombines TRBV27 with TRBJ2-7; a weak D match, TRBD2 (5 bases). This CDR3 region has 15 residues. Germline values: CDR1 MNHEY, CDR2 SMNVEV (reference sequence). Trimming removed 11 bases at V and 5 bases at J, with 25 bases between.

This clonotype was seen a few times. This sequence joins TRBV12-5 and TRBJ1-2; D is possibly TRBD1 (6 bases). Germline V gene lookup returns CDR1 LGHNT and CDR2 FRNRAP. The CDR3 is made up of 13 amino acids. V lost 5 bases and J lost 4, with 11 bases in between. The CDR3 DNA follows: TGTGCTAGTGGTCAGGGGAATCTCTATGGCTACACCTTC. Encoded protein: CASGQGNLYGYTF.

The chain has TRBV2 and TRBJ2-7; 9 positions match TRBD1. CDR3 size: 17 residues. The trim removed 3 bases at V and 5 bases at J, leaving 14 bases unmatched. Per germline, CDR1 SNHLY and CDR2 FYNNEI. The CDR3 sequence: CASSESGEGQGRHEQYF. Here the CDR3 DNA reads TGTGCCAGCAGTGAGAGCGGGGAGGGACAGGGCAGGCACGAGCAGTACTTC.

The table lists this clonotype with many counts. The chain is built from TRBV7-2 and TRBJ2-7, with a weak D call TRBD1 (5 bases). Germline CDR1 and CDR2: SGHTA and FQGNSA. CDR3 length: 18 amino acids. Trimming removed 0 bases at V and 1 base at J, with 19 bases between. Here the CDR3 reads CASSLAPQGPYRSYEQYF. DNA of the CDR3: TGTGCCAGCAGCTTAGCCCCCCAGGGCCCCTACCGATCCTACGAGCAGTACTTC.

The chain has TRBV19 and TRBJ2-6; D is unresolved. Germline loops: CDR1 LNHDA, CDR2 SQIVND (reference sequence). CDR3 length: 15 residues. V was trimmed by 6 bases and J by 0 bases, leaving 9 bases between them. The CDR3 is CASSGDSSGANVLTF. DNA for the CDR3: TGTGCCAGTAGCGGTGACTCCTCTGGGGCCAACGTCCTGACTTTC.

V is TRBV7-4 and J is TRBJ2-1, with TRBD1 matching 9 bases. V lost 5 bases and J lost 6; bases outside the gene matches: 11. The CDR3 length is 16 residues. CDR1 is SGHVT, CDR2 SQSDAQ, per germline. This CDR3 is CASSPEGTGHRNEQFF. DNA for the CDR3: TGTGCCAGCAGCCCGGAGGGGACAGGGCACCGCAATGAGCAGTTCTTC.

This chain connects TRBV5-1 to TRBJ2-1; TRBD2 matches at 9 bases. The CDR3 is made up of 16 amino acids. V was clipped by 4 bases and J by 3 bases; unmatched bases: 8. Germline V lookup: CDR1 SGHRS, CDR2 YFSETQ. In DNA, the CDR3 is TGCGCCAGCAGCCGTGCTAGCGGGGCCTTCTACAATGAGCAGTTCTTC. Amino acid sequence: CASSRASGAFYNEQFF.

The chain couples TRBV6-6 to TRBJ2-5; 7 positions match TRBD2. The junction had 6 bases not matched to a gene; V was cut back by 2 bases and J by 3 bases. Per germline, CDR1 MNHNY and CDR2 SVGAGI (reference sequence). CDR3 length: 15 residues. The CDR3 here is CASSYRGGEEETQYF. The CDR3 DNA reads TGTGCCAGCAGTTACAGGGGAGGGGAGGAAGAGACCCAGTACTTC.

The CDR3 nucleotides are TGCAGTGCTAGCGGGTGGGGGTTCTACAATGAGCAGTTCTTC. Protein sequence: CSASGWGFYNEQFF. The chain has TRBV20-1 and TRBJ2-1, with D tentatively TRBD1 or TRBD2 (5 bases each). Germline V gene lookup returns CDR1 DFQATT and CDR2 SNEGSKA (reference sequence). V was pared by 3 bases and J by 3 bases, with 12 bases between. The CDR3 length is 14 residues.

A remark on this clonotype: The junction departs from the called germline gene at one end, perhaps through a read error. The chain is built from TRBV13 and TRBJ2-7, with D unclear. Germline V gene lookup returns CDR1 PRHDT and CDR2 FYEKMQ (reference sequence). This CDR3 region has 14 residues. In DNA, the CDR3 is TGTGCCAGCAGCTTAGGGGCCCCTACCTACGAGCAATACTTC. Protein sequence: CASSLGAPTYEQYF.

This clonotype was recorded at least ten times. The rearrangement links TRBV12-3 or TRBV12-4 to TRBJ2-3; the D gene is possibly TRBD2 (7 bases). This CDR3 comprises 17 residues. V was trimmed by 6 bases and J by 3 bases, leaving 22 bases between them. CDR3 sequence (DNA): TGTGCCAGCAGCCCCCGGGTGGGGGGGCGATTAACAGATACGCAGTATTTT. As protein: CASSPRVGGRLTDTQYF.